These 14 T cell receptor beta chains came from one sample sequenced in a study of blood T cells in healthy people across ages. The use of a sample-barcoded 5' primer and a J-beta primer mix characterized a second PCR of roughly 6 to 11 cycles. TCRdb reprocessed the 5' RACE reads with MiXCR, giving one entry per CDR3 protein. The sample lists about 670,000 distinct CDR3 sequences, less than 45% occurring once. The sequencing input was blood. Source of these receptors: an older man in good health.

A few counts support this clonotype. This chain uses TRBV3-1 with TRBJ2-7, with a weak D call TRBD1 (5 bases). V was shortened by 2 bases and J by 3 bases, with 11 bases between the two germline ends. Per germline, CDR1 LGHDT and CDR2 YNNKEL (reference sequence). This CDR3 has 14 amino acids. The CDR3 is CASSQTRGHYEQYF. The CDR3 region has the DNA TGTGCCAGCAGCCAAACAAGGGGTCACTACGAGCAGTACTTC.

This chain connects TRBV29-1 to TRBJ2-3; 8 bases fit TRBD1. This CDR3 spans 14 amino acids. CDR1 and CDR2 from the germline V gene are SQVTM and ANQGSEA. J was trimmed by 2 bases and V by 6 bases; bases with no gene match: 7. CDR3 in amino acids: CSVTDRVVTDTQYF. In nucleotides, the CDR3 is TGCAGCGTGACGGACAGGGTGGTCACAGATACGCAGTATTTT.

This clonotype was seen once. The J gene is TRBJ1-5, the V gene TRBV7-2; D gene uncertain. In germline, CDR1 is SGHTA, CDR2 FQGNSA. V lost 1 base and J lost 1, with 8 bases in between. The CDR3 is 15 amino acids. The CDR3 protein is CASSLESKSNQPQHF. The CDR3 coding sequence is TGTGCCAGCAGCTTAGAATCGAAAAGCAATCAGCCCCAGCATTTT.

This clonotype was observed many times. The chain carries TRBV7-2 and TRBJ2-5; D is uncertain. Trimming removed 4 bases at V and 4 bases at J, with 7 bases between. Germline V gene sequence: CDR1 SGHTA, CDR2 FQGNSA. This CDR3 is 12 amino acids long. CDR3 loop: CASSSSIETQYF. The CDR3 DNA sequence: TGTGCCAGCAGCTCCTCAATAGAGACCCAGTACTTC.

The V call is TRBV20-1, the J call TRBJ2-2, with D possibly being TRBD1 (6 bases). CDR3 size: 14 residues. Germline V gene data show CDR1 as DFQATT and CDR2 as SNEGSKA (reference sequence). V was shortened by 2 bases and J by 4 bases, with 11 bases between the two germline ends. The CDR3 protein is CSARRGGLTGELFF. DNA for the CDR3: TGCAGTGCTAGACGAGGGGGTCTCACCGGGGAGCTGTTTTTT.

This clonotype was detected ten times or more. The DNA of the CDR3 is TGTGCCAGCAGCCAAGATCTTACAGATACGCAGTATTTT. The encoded protein is CASSQDLTDTQYF. The chain recombines TRBV4-2 with TRBJ2-3; D unresolved. Germline CDR1 reads LGHNA; CDR2 reads YNFKEQ. V shed 0 bases and J shed 3 bases, with 4 bases lying between them. The CDR3 is 13 residues long.

This clonotype was found a few times. The chain combines TRBV4-2 with TRBJ2-7; 9 bases align to TRBD2. After removal of 0 bases from V and 4 bases from J, the junction contained 4 bases not matched to a gene. The CDR3 sequence is 15 residues long. Germline V gives CDR1 LGHNA, CDR2 YNFKEQ. The CDR3 reads CASSQDQRGEYEQYF. The CDR3 DNA follows: TGTGCCAGCAGCCAAGATCAGCGGGGGGAGTACGAGCAGTACTTC.

The V gene is TRBV7-2, the J gene TRBJ2-3; 12 nucleotides align to TRBD2. Germline V gene lookup returns CDR1 SGHTA and CDR2 FQGNSA. V lost 5 bases and J lost 4; bases outside the gene matches: 10. The CDR3 is made up of 17 amino acids. CDR3 DNA sequence: TGTGCCAGCAGCAGAAGGACTAGCGGGATCTTTCCAGATACGCAGTATTTT. Translation: CASSRRTSGIFPDTQYF.

Comments on this clonotype: This could be a read error, since a much larger clone is one nucleotide away. This chain uses TRBV12-3 or TRBV12-4 with TRBJ2-1; a weak D match, TRBD1 (5 bases). The CDR3 contains 15 residues. V lost 4 bases, J lost 4 bases, and 14 bases lay in between. CDR3 nucleotides: TGTGCCAGCAGTTCCGACGACAGAGAATACAATGAGCAGTTCTTC. Translating it yields CASSSDDREYNEQFF.

This clonotype was recorded only once. The chain combines TRBV18 with TRBJ2-7; D gene ambiguous. The CDR3 extends over 17 amino acids. The germline gives CDR1 KGHSH, CDR2 LQKENI. V was pared by 6 bases and J by 2 bases, with 23 bases between. This CDR3 is CASSTKSVIADTYEQYF. CDR3 in DNA: TGTGCCAGCTCGACCAAATCCGTGATAGCCGATACCTACGAGCAGTACTTC.

The rearrangement links TRBV5-5 to TRBJ2-5; D possibly corresponds to TRBD1 (5 bases). The CDR3 covers 16 residues. The ends were cut back, 0 bases at V and 2 bases at J, with 14 bases in the middle. Germline V gene lookup returns CDR1 SGHKS and CDR2 YYEKEE (reference sequence). CDR3 in DNA: TGTGCCAGCAGCTTGGCAAGGGGCTCGAGGCAAGAGACCCAGTACTTC. Its protein is CASSLARGSRQETQYF.

The V gene is TRBV6-2 or TRBV6-3, the J gene TRBJ2-3; 14 bases map to TRBD2. The CDR3 loop spans 15 amino acids. Germline V gene data show CDR1 as MNHEY and CDR2 as SVGEGT. V lost 8 bases and J lost 11; bases outside the gene matches: 12. CDR3 nucleotides: TGTGCCAGCGGGATGACGGGACTAGCGGGAGTATGGCAGTATTTT. Protein sequence: CASGMTGLAGVWQYF.

The chain links TRBV7-9 to TRBJ2-5; weak D call: TRBD2 (5 bases). This CDR3 is 14 amino acids long. Looked up from germline, CDR1 is SEHNR and CDR2 is FQNEAQ (reference sequence). V lost 5 bases to trimming and J lost 11 bases, with 21 bases between them. The CDR3: CASSTRRGLSEQYF. The CDR3 nucleotides are TGTGCCAGCAGCACCAGACGGGGTCTAAGTGAGCAGTACTTC.

The V and J genes are TRBV27 and TRBJ2-5; a possible D gene is TRBD1 (5 bases). CDR1 is MNHEY and CDR2 is SMNVEV in the germline V gene (reference sequence). This CDR3 has 13 residues. Trimming stripped 5 bases from V and 2 bases from J, with 9 bases between. CDR3 sequence (DNA): TGTGCCAGCAGTCGGACATATCAAGAGACCCAGTACTTC. Its translation: CASSRTYQETQYF.